This T cell receptor (beta chain) comes out of a study of T cell responses to AZD1222 COVID-19 vaccine. Study-wide results and caveats: An increase in Spike-specific TCR breadth and depth was observed after two AZD1222 doses.

CDR3 length: 15 residues. CDR1 KGHSH and CDR2 LQKENI come from the germline V gene. The ends were cut back, 0 bases at V and 0 bases at J, with 6 bases in the middle. Sequencing used immunoSEQ multiplex PCR; TCRdb keeps in-frame clones, though not all of them. The table includes approximately 190,000 clones, around 93% detected once. As to this clone: The antigen is not known.

Some second doses came at about 4 weeks and others at about 12 weeks; these were pooled. The sample consisted of peripheral blood, taken 28 days after the second AZD1222 dose. The chain links TRBV18 to TRBJ2-1, with D maybe TRBD1 (5 bases). The TCR comes from an adult who received the AZD1222 COVID-19 vaccine. The CDR3 loop reads CASSPPGLSYNEQFF. CDR3 DNA sequence: TGTGCCAGCTCACCACCGGGGCTCTCCTACAATGAGCAGTTCTTC. The variable domain in full, with the rest retrieved from reference TRBV18 and TRBJ2-1, is NAGVMQNPRHLVRRRGQEARLRCSPMKGHSHVYWYRQLPEEGLKFMVYLQKENIIDESGMPKERFSAEFPKEGPSILRIQQVVRGDSAAYFCASSPPGLSYNEQFFGPGTRLTVL.